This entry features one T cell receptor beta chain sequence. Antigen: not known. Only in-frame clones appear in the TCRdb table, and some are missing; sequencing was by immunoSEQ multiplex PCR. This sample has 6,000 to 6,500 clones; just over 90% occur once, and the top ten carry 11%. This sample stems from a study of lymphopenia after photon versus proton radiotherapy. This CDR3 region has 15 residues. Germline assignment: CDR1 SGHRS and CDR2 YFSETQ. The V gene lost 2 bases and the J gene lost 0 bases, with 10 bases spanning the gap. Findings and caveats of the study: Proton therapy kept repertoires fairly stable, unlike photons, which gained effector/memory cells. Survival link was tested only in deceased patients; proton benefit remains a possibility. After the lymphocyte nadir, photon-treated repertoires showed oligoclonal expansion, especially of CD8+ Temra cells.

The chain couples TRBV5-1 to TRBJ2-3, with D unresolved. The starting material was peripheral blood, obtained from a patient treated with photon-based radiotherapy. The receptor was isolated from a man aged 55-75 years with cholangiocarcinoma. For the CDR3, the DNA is TGCGCCAGCAGCTTACCGACCCGAAGCACAGATACGCAGTATTTT. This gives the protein CASSLPTRSTDTQYF.